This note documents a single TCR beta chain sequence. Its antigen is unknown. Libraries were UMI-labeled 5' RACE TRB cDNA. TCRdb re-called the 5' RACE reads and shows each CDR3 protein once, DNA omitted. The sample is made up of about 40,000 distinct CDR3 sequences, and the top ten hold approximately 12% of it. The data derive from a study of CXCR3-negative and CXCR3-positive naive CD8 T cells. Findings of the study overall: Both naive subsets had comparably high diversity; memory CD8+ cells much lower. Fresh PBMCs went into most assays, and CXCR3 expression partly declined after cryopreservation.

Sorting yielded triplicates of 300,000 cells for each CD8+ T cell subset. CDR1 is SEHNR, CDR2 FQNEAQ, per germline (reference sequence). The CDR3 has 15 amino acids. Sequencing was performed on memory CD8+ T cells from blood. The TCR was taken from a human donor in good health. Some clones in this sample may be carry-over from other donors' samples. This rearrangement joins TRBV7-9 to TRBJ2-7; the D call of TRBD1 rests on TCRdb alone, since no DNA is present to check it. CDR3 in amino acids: CASTPPGESPYEQYF.